The 17 T cell receptor beta chains presented below share a single source sample, sequenced in a study of tumor-infiltrating lymphocytes in primary liver carcinoma. Blood RNA was derived from unsorted whole blood, and germline DNA was extracted too. Production of TCR beta cDNA used 400 to 650 ng total RNA together with a constant-region primer. Slightly modified ARM-PCR, run as three nested multiplex PCR rounds, produced the TCR beta libraries. TRBV1-TRBV30 forward and Cbeta reverse primers drove the first two approximately 11-cycle rounds. TCRdb reprocessed the multiplex PCR reads via MiXCR and lists one record per CDR3 protein. This sample has nearly 200,000 distinct CDR3 sequences, with roughly 61% found just once. The specimen was peripheral blood. The receptors derive from a woman aged 55-69 years with primary liver carcinoma and hepatitis B virus infection.

This clonotype has more than one count but fewer than ten. One end of the junction is discordant with germline, which a read error may explain. This rearrangement joins TRBV6-6 to TRBJ2-5; D uncertain. CDR3 length: 16 residues. Germline V gives CDR1 MNHNY, CDR2 SVGAGI (reference sequence). Here the CDR3 reads CAGSSAPVISPKTQYF. The CDR3 nucleotides are TGTGCCGGCAGTTCCGCCCCGGTGATCTCCCCCAAGACCCAGTACTTC.

This clonotype was detected many times. The V gene is TRBV11-2, the J gene TRBJ2-5; the D gene is possibly TRBD1 (6 bases). Germline V gene data show CDR1 as SGHAT and CDR2 as FQNNGV. This CDR3 contains 15 residues. V lost 0 bases, J lost 5 bases, and 13 bases lay in between. The CDR3: CASSLDGTSLETQYF. The CDR3 coding sequence is TGTGCCAGCAGCTTAGACGGGACATCTTTGGAGACCCAGTACTTC.

Of note for this clonotype: A much larger clone sits a single nucleotide away, making a read error possible. This rearrangement joins TRBV6-1 to TRBJ2-1; D perhaps matches TRBD2 (5 bases). The CDR3 has 22 residues. CDR1 MNHNS and CDR2 SASEGT come from the germline V gene. The CDR3 sequence: CATSESPAQGGSFPGSYNEQFF. In nucleotides, the CDR3 is TGTGCCACCAGTGAATCCCCGGCGCAAGGTGGGAGTTTCCCTGGGTCCTACAATGAGCAGTTCTTC.

A word on this clonotype: This may stem from a read error, because a much larger clone lies one nucleotide away. The missing conserved phenylalanine or tryptophan at the end of this CDR3 makes a read error likely. V and J are TRBV14 and TRBJ2-1, with D perhaps matching TRBD1 (6 bases). Germline CDR1 SGHDN, CDR2 FVKESK. The CDR3 sequence is 13 residues long. The V end lost 3 bases, the J end lost 6 bases, and 9 bases lay between the germline ends. CDR3 sequence reads: CASSQVGANEQFL. The CDR3 nucleotides are TGTGCCAGCAGCCAGGTGGGGGCCAATGAGCAGTTCCTC.

This chain uses TRBV20-1 with TRBJ2-5; TRBD1 matches 11 bases. The CDR3 has 15 residues. Germline CDR1 and CDR2: DFQATT and SNEGSKA (reference sequence). With 5 bases clipped from V and 2 bases from J, the junction kept 7 bases outside the gene matches. DNA for the CDR3: TGCAGTGCTGCATTCGGGGACAGGGGGCAAGAGACCCAGTACTTC. As protein: CSAAFGDRGQETQYF.

To note about this clonotype: The junction and the germline gene differ at one end; a read error may be behind it. This chain joins TRBV11-3 and TRBJ2-7; D tentatively fits TRBD1 or TRBD2 (5 bases each). The CDR3 contains 13 residues. Germline values: CDR1 SGHNT, CDR2 YENEEA. CDR3: CASSLGRRGERYF. CDR3 DNA: TGTGCCAGCAGCTTAGGTCGCCGGGGCGAGCGGTACTTT.

This chain joins TRBV28 and TRBJ2-3; 7 nucleotides agree with TRBD2. CDR1 is MDHEN, CDR2 SYDVKM, per germline. The CDR3 has 19 amino acids. V trimming: 3 bases; J trimming: 0 bases; junction bases outside the gene matches: 15. CDR3 sequence (DNA): TGTGCCAGCAGTTTCGGCTCTGTTTTCGGGGGGAGGAGCACAGATACGCAGTATTTT. Protein: CASSFGSVFGGRSTDTQYF.

The chain links TRBV6-5 to TRBJ2-1, with 9 bases that match TRBD1. Unmatched junction bases numbered 8, after V lost 2 bases and J lost 6 bases. This CDR3 contains 16 residues. Germline CDR1 is MNHEY and CDR2 is SVGAGI. The chain's CDR3 is CASSYTGTGILNEQFF. Here the CDR3 DNA reads TGTGCCAGCAGTTACACCGGGACAGGGATCCTCAATGAGCAGTTCTTC.

This clonotype showed up just a few times. Its ends do not fully match the called genes, so a read error is possible. CDR3 residues: CASSEARGADGYAF. The DNA for the CDR3 is TGTGCCAGCAGTGAAGCGCGGGGGGCGGATGGCTACGCCTTC. The J gene is TRBJ1-2, the V gene TRBV6-1, with D tentatively TRBD1 (6 bases). The germline gives CDR1 MNHNS, CDR2 SASEGT. The CDR3 runs 14 residues.

As for this clonotype: Since no conserved phenylalanine or tryptophan closes the CDR3, a read error is the likely cause. The CDR3 spells CASSSGTSHNEQFS. CDR3 DNA sequence: TGCGCCAGCAGCTCCGGGACTAGTCACAATGAGCAGTTCTCC. The chain employs TRBV5-1 and TRBJ2-1; 8 positions agree with TRBD2. The trim removed 3 bases at V and 5 bases at J, leaving 4 bases unmatched. The germline V gene has CDR1 SGHRS and CDR2 YFSETQ. CDR3 length: 14 residues.

This clonotype is a singleton in its sample. The junction and the germline gene differ at one end; a read error may be behind it. The gene calls are TRBV11-2 and TRBJ2-5; TRBD2 matches 7 bases. The CDR3 contains 13 residues. Germline V gene data show CDR1 as SGHAT and CDR2 as FQNNGV. The CDR3 here is CASSNDRRGTHYF. In DNA form, the CDR3 reads TGTGCCAGCAGCAATGATAGGCGGGGGACCCACTACTTT.

There are a few counts of this clonotype. This chain's CDR3 is CASSESGVWNSPLHF. The CDR3 bases are TGTGCCAGCAGTGAATCAGGGGTGTGGAATTCACCCCTCCACTTT. The V and J genes are TRBV6-1 and TRBJ1-6, with a possible D match to TRBD1 (6 bases). The CDR3 runs to 15 residues. V shed 2 bases and J shed 7 bases, with 12 bases lying between them. Germline V CDR1 and CDR2: MNHNS, SASEGT.

A remark on this clonotype: One junction end disagrees with the germline gene, perhaps due to a read error. The chain couples TRBV6-5 to TRBJ2-2, with D perhaps matching TRBD2 (7 bases). Germline assignment: CDR1 MNHEY and CDR2 SVGAGI. The CDR3 sequence is 15 residues long. The CDR3 nucleotides are TGTGCCAGCAGTCGCCTCCTATCGGGGGGCGGGGCGCTGTTTTTT. This codes for CASSRLLSGGGALFF.

This clonotype showed up just a few times. This chain joins TRBV10-2 and TRBJ2-3; 10 bases match TRBD2. Trimming took 8 bases from V and 6 from J; bases not matched to a gene: 11. CDR1 and CDR2 (germline): WSHSY, SAAADI. The CDR3 runs to 15 residues. CDR3 in amino acids: CASRSRAGGQDTQYF. CDR3 bases: TGCGCCAGCCGGTCCCGAGCGGGAGGGCAGGATACGCAGTATTTT.

Worth noting for this clonotype: An end of the junction differs from the germline gene, which may be a read error. The chain uses TRBV25-1 and TRBJ2-3; 8 bases align to TRBD1. Looked up from germline, CDR1 is MGHDK and CDR2 is SYGVNS. This CDR3 has 21 residues. The CDR3 loop is CASSEVNGQGPRSPSTDMQYF. The CDR3 bases are TGTGCCAGCAGTGAAGTGAACGGACAGGGCCCAAGATCCCCTAGCACAGATATGCAGTATTTT.

The gene calls are TRBV28 and TRBJ1-4; the D gene is possibly TRBD1 (5 bases). The CDR3 consists of 16 residues. Germline CDR1 is MDHEN and CDR2 is SYDVKM. V gave up 8 bases and J gave up 2 bases, with 18 bases separating them. The CDR3 loop reads CASHPGISRTNEKLFF. The CDR3 DNA is TGTGCCAGCCACCCAGGGATTTCGAGGACTAATGAAAAACTGTTTTTT.

This clonotype was detected ten times or more. This chain links TRBV29-1 with TRBJ2-7, with TRBD1 matching over 10 bases. The junction had 13 bases not matched to a gene; V was cut back by 1 base and J by 7 bases. This CDR3 is built from 16 residues. The V gene's germline CDR1 is SQVTM and CDR2 ANQGSEA. The CDR3 nucleotides are TGCAGCGTTGAAGGGGAGGGGACAGGGGTGCGTTCAGAGCAGTACTTC. This encodes CSVEGEGTGVRSEQYF.